This record concerns one T cell receptor beta chain sequence. Its antigen is unidentified. Treatment of the sample: around 19 received Ad26.COV2.S at low or high dose, single or two shots; about 5 received placebo; per-sample allocation not given. Sampling occurred on day 63 after the first vaccine or placebo injection. What was given as vaccine was an Ad26 vector encoding Wuhan-strain SARS-CoV-2 spike. This record belongs to a study of Ad26.COV2.S vaccination and SARS-CoV-2 variants. General study results and limits: Reportedly, spike-specific CD8+ and CD4+ T cell responses achieved substantial breadth once vaccination had taken place.

Germline V gene sequence: CDR1 SGHKS, CDR2 YYEKEE (reference sequence). The CDR3 runs to 16 residues. The ends were cut back, 4 bases at V and 3 bases at J, with 20 bases in the middle. TCRdb's copy holds only in-frame clones and misses some; the assay was immunoSEQ multiplex PCR. The data contain 350,000 to 450,000 clones, 92% of them singletons. The sequence derives from a person aged 18-65 years who received the Ad26.COV2.S COVID-19 vaccine or a placebo. V is TRBV5-5 and J is TRBJ2-7; the D gene is possibly TRBD1 (6 bases). The specimen comprised peripheral blood, sampled in a trial of Ad26.COV2.S vaccine versus placebo. This CDR3 reads CASSVSVQGVVYEQYF. CDR3 nucleotide sequence: TGTGCCAGCAGCGTCAGCGTACAGGGCGTCGTCTACGAGCAGTACTTC. Variable domain in full (rest from reference TRBV5-5 and TRBJ2-7): DAGVTQSPTHLIKTRGQQVTLRCSPISGHKSVSWYQQVLGQGPQFIFQYYEKEERGRGNFPDRFSARQFPNYSSELNVNALLLGDSALYLCASSVSVQGVVYEQYFGPGTRLTVT.